The clone carrying this TCR beta chain was seen a handful of times. The data were taken from a study of blood T cell repertoires in COVID-19. Study background: Some COVID-19 samples were acute and others convalescent; all came from the United States, Italy and Spain.

Per germline, CDR1 MDHEN and CDR2 SYDVKM. V was cut by 7 bases and J by 3 bases, with 23 bases left in between. The CDR3 contains 17 residues. Methods used by the authors: From reference gene primer amplification, estimates of nucleated cell counts were derived. Clones were read by immunoSEQ multiplex PCR, and TCRdb kept only the in-frame ones, dropping some. The DNA gave D and trimming, while V, J and clone size come from that table. Among 55,000 to 80,000 clones, more than 70% were seen once, and the ten largest hold about 5%. The genes are TRBV28 and TRBJ2-3, with a tentative D call TRBD2 (7 bases). This TCR came from a man aged 50-60 years with active COVID-19. Material for sequencing was peripheral blood. CDR3 amino acids: CASTSPGGGGLTDTQYF. The CDR3 DNA is TGTGCCAGCACCTCACCTGGAGGGGGAGGGCTAACAGATACGCAGTATTTT.